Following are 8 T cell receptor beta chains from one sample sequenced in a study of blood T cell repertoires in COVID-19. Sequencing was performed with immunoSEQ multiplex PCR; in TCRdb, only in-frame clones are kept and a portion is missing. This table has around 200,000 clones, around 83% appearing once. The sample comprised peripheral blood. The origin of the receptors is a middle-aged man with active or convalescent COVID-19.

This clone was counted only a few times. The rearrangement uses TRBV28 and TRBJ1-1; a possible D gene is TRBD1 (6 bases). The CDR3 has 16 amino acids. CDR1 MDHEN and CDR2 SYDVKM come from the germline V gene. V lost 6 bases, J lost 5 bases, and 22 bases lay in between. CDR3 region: CASRARNRVYRTEAFF. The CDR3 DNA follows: TGTGCCAGCAGGGCACGGAACAGGGTGTATCGGACTGAAGCTTTCTTT.

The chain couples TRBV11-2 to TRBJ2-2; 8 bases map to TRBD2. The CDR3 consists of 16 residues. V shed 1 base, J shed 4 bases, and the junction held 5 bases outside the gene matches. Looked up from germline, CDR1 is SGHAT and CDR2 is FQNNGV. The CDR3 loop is CASSLGAGGATGELFF. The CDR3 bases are TGTGCCAGCAGCTTAGGGGCGGGAGGCGCCACCGGGGAGCTGTTTTTT.

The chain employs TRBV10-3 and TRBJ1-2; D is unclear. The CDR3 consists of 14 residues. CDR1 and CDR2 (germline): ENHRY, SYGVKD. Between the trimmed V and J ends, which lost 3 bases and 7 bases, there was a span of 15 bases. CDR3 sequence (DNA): TGTGCCATCAGTGACACGCCAGCAGCGTCTGGCTACACCTTC. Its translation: CAISDTPAASGYTF.

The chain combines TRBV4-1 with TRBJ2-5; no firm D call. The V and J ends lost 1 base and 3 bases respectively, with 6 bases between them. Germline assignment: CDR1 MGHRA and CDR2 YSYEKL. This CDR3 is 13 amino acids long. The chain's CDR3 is CASSQGAEETQYF. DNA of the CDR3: TGCGCCAGCAGCCAAGGGGCAGAAGAGACCCAGTACTTC.

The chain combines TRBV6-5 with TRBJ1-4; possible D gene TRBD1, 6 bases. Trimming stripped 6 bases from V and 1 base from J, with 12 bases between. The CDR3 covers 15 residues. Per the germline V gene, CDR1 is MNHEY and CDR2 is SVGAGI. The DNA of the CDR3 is TGTGCCAGCAGGGGAACAGGGATAACTAATGAAAAACTGTTTTTT. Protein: CASRGTGITNEKLFF.

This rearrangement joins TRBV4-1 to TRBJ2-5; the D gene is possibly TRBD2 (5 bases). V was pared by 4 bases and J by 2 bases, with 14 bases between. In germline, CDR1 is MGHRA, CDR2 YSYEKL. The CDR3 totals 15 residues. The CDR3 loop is CASSPSWTAQETQYF. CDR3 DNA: TGCGCCAGCAGCCCCTCGTGGACTGCTCAAGAGACCCAGTACTTC.

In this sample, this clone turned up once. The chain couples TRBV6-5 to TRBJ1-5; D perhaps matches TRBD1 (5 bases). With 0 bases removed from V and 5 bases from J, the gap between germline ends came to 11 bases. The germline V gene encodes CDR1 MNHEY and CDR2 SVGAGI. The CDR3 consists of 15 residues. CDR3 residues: CASSYSTGGDQPQHF. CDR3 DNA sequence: TGTGCCAGCAGTTACTCGACTGGGGGGGATCAGCCCCAGCATTTT.

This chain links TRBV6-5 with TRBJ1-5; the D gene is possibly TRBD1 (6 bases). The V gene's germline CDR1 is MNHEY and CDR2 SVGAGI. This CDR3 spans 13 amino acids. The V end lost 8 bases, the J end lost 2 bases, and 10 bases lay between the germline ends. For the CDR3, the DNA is TGTGCCAGCCAGGGGAATGGCAATCAGCCCCAGCATTTT. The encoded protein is CASQGNGNQPQHF.